This note documents a single T cell receptor (beta chain) sequence. The antigen remains unidentified. The data are from a study of cytomegalovirus exposure and HLA in healthy donors. The study, taken as a whole, reports: While the bulk of TCR sequences proved rare, some public TCRs turned up in many donors.

There are 13 residues in the CDR3. V was pared by 6 bases and J by 4 bases, with 12 bases between. The germline V gene has CDR1 MNHEY and CDR2 SMNVEV (reference sequence). The primer mix had 60 Vbeta and 13 Jbeta primers. Data came from immunoSEQ multiplex PCR; TCRdb stores just in-frame clones and leaves some out. This table has about 200,000 clones, about 86% appearing once. The source material was PBMCs. This TCR was sampled from a woman in her twenties or thirties in good health and CMV-seronegative. V is TRBV27 and J is TRBJ1-1; possibly TRBD1 for D (5 bases). CDR3 amino acids: CASSHPQGTEAFF. The CDR3 nucleotides read TGTGCCAGCAGCCACCCTCAGGGCACTGAAGCTTTCTTT.